Sequencing of this T cell receptor (beta chain) was carried out in a study of blood T cell repertoires in COVID-19. Study details: Samples taken during acute and convalescent COVID-19 were collected in the United States, Italy and Spain.

CDR1 is SEHNR, CDR2 FQNEAQ, per germline (reference sequence). The CDR3 runs 16 residues. V lost 4 bases, J lost 3 bases, and 9 bases stayed unmatched. Assay used: immunoSEQ multiplex PCR; TCRdb lists only in-frame clones, some missing. This table has almost 400,000 clones, around nine tenths appearing once. The chain couples TRBV7-9 to TRBJ2-7; TRBD1 aligns across 10 bases. The TCR comes from a woman aged 25-40 years who had recovered from COVID-19. The sample consisted of PBMCs or T cells enriched from blood (not recorded which). The CDR3 is CASSSGQGTKRYEQYF. For the CDR3, the DNA is TGTGCCAGCAGCTCGGGACAGGGGACCAAGCGCTACGAGCAGTACTTC.